A selection of T cell receptor beta chains follows, all from one sample in a study of OX40 agonist ivuxolimab in advanced cancers. Data came from immunoSEQ multiplex PCR; TCRdb stores just in-frame clones and leaves some out. The profile shows 30,000 to 45,000 clones, about 80% of them singletons. Sequenced material: CD4+ or CD8+ T cells sorted from blood, taken in a trial of the OX40 agonist ivuxolimab. The receptors shown here come from an adult with an advanced solid tumor such as melanoma, head and neck, liver or kidney cancer. Both conserved end residues are part of each CDR3.

v_call	j_call	cdr3_aa
TRBV9	TRBJ1-2	CASRTYPYGYTF
TRBV9	TRBJ2-1	CASTPPGAGGLKQFF
TRBV2	TRBJ1-6	CASSAGAINSPLHF
TRBV28	TRBJ2-2	CASSLSEVGELFF
TRBV5-1	TRBJ1-5	CASSTSGGSQPQHF
TRBV30	TRBJ1-1	CAWSRGTEAFF
TRBV19	TRBJ2-2	CGQGREDTGELFF
TRBV6-1	TRBJ2-2	CASTRQGRAGELFF
TRBV7-2	TRBJ2-5	CASSLGSVGETQYF
TRBV5-6	TRBJ1-5	CASSLSAGPSQPQHF
TRBV5-1	TRBJ1-1	CASSLRQGLNTEAFF
TRBV5-1	TRBJ2-1	CASSREQPYNEQFF
TRBV6-5	TRBJ1-1	CASSPWLEGRAFF
TRBV7-9	TRBJ2-7	CASSLRYEQYF
TRBV5-1	TRBJ1-4	CASKKGAGNEKLFF
TRBV6-6	TRBJ2-5	CASSHDLGGPKETQYF
TRBV4-1	TRBJ2-2	CASSLRLGLNTGELFF
TRBV4-1	TRBJ2-3	CASSPSSGEDTQYF
TRBV6-5	TRBJ2-1	CASSYRGFLNNEQFF
TRBV6-1	TRBJ2-7	CASSEATYEQYF
TRBV29-1	TRBJ1-2	CSVEGAGSEVYGYTF
TRBV6-1	TRBJ2-3	CASSRDYGVDTQYF
TRBV2	TRBJ2-7	CASSSGSSTHF
TRBV19	TRBJ1-5	CASSNRDRVRQPQHF
TRBV28	TRBJ2-4	CASSLFQGAKNIQYF
TRBV7-3	TRBJ2-5	CASSPGGAQETQYF
TRBV15	TRBJ2-6	CATSRVPDSSGANVLTF
TRBV30	TRBJ1-1	CAWKFVDPEAFF
TRBV7-9	TRBJ1-4	CASSRGAYNEKLFF
TRBV29-1	TRBJ1-4	CSVGTGFEKLFF
TRBV11-2	TRBJ1-3	CASSLGRTGNTIYF
TRBV6-1	TRBJ1-2	CASSEVQGGLNGYTF
TRBV20-1	TRBJ1-2	CSARDIFGYTF
TRBV10-3	TRBJ1-1	CAISESPVTEAFF
TRBV25-1	TRBJ1-1	CASTPRRGTEAFF
TRBV11-2	TRBJ2-3	CASSLEAGGPTDTQYF
TRBV2	TRBJ1-2	CASSYNGDYGYTF
TRBV11-2	TRBJ1-3	CASSLDMVTGFSGNTIYF
TRBV29-1	TRBJ2-7	CSVPGGPSEQYF
TRBV2	TRBJ2-7	CASSERGTEQYF
TRBV5-1	TRBJ2-1	CASSRDNGYNEQFF
TRBV2	TRBJ1-4	CASALGPTNEKLFF
TRBV30	TRBJ1-6	CAWSPAQGASPLHF
TRBV5-4	TRBJ1-2	CASSLEPGPHYGYTF
TRBV30	TRBJ2-3	CACSTGNTDTQYF
TRBV2	TRBJ1-1	CASSAGEGTEAFF
TRBV14	TRBJ1-5	CASSQGFSQPQHF
TRBV5-1	TRBJ2-3	CASSLFAATVDFPPDTQYF
TRBV5-1	TRBJ1-1	CASSWSGASNTEAFF
TRBV29-1	TRBJ2-1	CSLLIGGAADEQFF
TRBV27	TRBJ2-1	CASSSSWGQGNNEQFF
TRBV29-1	TRBJ1-4	CSVDSPGGGEKLFF
TRBV5-1	TRBJ1-2	CASSFTDGGNGYTF
TRBV11-2	TRBJ2-7	CASSLVPDEQYF
TRBV13	TRBJ1-1	CASSFGWTEAFF
TRBV5-1	TRBJ2-5	CASCKDNQETQYF
TRBV18	TRBJ1-5	CASSTDRDQPQHF
TRBV11-2	TRBJ2-7	CASSPPGQGDHEQYF